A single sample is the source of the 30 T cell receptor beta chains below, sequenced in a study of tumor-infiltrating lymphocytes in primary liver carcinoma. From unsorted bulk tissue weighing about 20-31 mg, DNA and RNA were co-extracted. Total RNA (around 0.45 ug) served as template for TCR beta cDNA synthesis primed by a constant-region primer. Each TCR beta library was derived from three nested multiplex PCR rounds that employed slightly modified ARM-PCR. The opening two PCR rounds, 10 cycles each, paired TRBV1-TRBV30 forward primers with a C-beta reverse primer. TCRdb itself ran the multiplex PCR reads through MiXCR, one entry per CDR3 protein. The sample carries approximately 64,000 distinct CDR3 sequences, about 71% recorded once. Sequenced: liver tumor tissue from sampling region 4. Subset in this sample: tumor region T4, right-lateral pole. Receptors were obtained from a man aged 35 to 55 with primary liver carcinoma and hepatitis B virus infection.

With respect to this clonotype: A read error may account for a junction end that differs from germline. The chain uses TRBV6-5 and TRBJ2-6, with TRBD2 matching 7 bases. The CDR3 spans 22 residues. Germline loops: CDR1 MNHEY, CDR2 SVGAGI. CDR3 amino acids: CASSYPQPTLTGGYSGANVLTF. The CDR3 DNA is TGTGCCAGCAGTTACCCTCAACCTACCTTGACGGGAGGCTACTCTGGGGCTAACGTCCTGACTTTC.

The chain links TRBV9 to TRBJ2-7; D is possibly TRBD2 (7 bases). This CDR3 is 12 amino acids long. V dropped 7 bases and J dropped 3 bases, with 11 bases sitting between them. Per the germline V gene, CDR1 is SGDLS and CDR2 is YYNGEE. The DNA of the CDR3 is TGTGCCAGCGGGAGGGGGGACTACGAGCAGTACTTC. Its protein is CASGRGDYEQYF.

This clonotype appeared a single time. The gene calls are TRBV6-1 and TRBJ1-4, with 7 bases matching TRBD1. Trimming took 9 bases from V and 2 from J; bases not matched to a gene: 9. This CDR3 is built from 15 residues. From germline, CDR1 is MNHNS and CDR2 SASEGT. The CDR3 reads CARSIQGVTNEKLFF. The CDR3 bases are TGTGCCAGAAGTATTCAGGGGGTGACTAATGAAAAACTGTTTTTT.

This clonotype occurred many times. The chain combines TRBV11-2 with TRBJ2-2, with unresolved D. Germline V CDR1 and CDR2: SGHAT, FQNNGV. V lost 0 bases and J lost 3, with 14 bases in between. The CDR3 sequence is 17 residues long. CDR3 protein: CASSLDHRSRDTGELFF. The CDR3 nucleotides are TGTGCCAGCAGCTTAGATCATCGGAGTAGGGACACCGGGGAGCTGTTTTTT.

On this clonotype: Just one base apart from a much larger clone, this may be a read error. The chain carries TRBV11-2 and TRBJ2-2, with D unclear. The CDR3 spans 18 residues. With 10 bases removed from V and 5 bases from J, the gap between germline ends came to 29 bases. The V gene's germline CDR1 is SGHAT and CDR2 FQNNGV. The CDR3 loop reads CANIITATWTVRTGELFF. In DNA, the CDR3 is TGTGCCAACATCATCACCGCTACATGGACGGTGAGGACCGGGGAGCTGTTTTTT.

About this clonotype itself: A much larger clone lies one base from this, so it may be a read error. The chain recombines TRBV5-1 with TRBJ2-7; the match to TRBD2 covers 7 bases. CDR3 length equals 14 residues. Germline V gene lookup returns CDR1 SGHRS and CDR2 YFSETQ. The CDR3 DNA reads TGCGCCAGCAGCTTGGGAGCGGGACCAGACGAGGAGTACTTC. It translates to CASSLGAGPDEEYF.

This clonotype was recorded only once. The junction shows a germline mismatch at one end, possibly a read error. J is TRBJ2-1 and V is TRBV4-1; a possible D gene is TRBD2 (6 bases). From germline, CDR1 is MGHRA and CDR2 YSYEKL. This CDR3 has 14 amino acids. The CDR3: CTSSQAGLVCEQFF. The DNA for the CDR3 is TGCACCAGCAGCCAAGCGGGTTTAGTATGTGAGCAGTTCTTC.

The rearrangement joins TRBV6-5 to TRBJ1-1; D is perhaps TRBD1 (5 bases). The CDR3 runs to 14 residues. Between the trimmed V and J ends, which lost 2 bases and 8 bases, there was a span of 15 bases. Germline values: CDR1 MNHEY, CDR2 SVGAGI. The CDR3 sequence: CASSYGGVGTEAFF. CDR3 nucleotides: TGTGCCAGCAGTTACGGGGGGGTGGGCACCGAAGCTTTCTTT.

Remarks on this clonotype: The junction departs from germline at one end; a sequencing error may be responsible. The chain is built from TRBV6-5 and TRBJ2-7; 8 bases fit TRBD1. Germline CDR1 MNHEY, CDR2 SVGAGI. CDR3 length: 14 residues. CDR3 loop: CASSPRTGNYEHYF. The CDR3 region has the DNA TGTGCCAGCAGTCCCAGGACAGGGAACTACGAGCATTACTTC.

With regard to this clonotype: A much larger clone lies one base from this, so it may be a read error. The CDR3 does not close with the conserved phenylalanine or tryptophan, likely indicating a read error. CDR3 protein: CASSGTHTEAFS. The CDR3 region has the DNA TGTGCCAGCAGTGGGACACACACTGAAGCTTTCTCT. The rearrangement links TRBV6-5 to TRBJ1-1, with D tentatively TRBD1 (6 bases). Trimming stripped 5 bases from V and 3 bases from J, with 7 bases between. In germline, CDR1 is MNHEY, CDR2 SVGAGI. The CDR3 length is 12 residues.

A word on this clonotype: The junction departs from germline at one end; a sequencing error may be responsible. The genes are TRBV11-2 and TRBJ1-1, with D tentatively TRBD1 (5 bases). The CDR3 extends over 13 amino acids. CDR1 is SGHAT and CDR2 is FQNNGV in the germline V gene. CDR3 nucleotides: TGTGCTAGCTGCTTGGGACCGAACACTGAAGCTTCCTTT. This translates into CASCLGPNTEASF.

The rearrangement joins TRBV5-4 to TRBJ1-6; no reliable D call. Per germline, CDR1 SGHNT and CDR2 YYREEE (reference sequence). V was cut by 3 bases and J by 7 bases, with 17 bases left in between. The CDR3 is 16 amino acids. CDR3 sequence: CASSSQPGPQNSPLHF. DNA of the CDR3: TGTGCCAGCAGCTCGCAGCCCGGACCACAGAATTCACCCCTCCACTTT.

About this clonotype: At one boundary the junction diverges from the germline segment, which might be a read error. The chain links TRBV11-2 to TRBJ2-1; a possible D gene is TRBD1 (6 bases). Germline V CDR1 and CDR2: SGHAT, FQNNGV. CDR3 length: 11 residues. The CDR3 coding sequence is TGTGGCAGCAGCTTAGACAGGAGGCAGTCCTTC. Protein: CGSSLDRRQSF.

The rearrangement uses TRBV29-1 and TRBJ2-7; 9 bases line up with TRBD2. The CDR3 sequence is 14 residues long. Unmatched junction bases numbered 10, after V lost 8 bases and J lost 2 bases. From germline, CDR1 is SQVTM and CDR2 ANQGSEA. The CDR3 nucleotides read TGCAGCTCCGATAGCGGGAGAGCCACCTACGAGCAGTACTTC. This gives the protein CSSDSGRATYEQYF.

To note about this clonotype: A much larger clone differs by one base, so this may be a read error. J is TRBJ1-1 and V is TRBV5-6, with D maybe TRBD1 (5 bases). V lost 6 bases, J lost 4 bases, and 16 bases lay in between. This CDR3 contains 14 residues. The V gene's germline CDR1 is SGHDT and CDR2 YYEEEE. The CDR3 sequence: CASTLWGEGTEAFF. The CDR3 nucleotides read TGTGCCAGCACCCTTTGGGGGGAAGGCACTGAAGCTTTCTTT.

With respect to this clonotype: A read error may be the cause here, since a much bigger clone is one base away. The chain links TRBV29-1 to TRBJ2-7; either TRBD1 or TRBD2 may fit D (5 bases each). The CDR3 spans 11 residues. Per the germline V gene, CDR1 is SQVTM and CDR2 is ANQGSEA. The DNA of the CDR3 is TGCAGCGCCCTCTTCGGGGCCGAGCTGTACTTC. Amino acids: CSALFGAELYF.

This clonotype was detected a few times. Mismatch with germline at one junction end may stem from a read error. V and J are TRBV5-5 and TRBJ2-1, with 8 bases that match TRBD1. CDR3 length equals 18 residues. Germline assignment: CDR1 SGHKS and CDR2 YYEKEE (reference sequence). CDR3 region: CASSLYVLVGQGSNEQFF. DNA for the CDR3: TGTGCTAGCAGCTTGTACGTGTTGGTAGGACAGGGTAGCAATGAGCAGTTCTTC.

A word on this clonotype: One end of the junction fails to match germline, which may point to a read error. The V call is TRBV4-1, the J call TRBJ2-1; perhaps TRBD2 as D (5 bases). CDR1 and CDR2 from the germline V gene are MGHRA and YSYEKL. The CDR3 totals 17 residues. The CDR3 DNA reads TGCGCCAGCAGCCAAGGGCTAGCCGATAGCTCCAACAATGAGCAGTTCTTC. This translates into CASSQGLADSSNNEQFF.

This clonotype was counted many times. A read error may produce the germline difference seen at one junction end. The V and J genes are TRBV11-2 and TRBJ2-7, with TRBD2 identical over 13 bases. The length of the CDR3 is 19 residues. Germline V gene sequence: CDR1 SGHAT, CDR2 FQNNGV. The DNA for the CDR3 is TGTGCCAGCAGCTTAATTACTAGCGGGAGGGCCGACCCTCCCTACGAGCAGTATTTC. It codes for CASSLITSGRADPPYEQYF.

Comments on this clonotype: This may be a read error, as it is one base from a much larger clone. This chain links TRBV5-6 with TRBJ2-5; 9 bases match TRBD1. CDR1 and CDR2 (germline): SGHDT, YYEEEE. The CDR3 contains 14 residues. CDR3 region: CASSTGQGQENQYF. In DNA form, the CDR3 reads TGTGCCAGCAGCACAGGACAGGGGCAAGAGAACCAGTACTTC.

CDR3 sequence: CASSARGGLAITGELFF. The CDR3 DNA reads as TGCGCCAGCAGCGCCCGCGGCGGGTTAGCGATCACCGGGGAGCTGTTTTTT. V is TRBV4-1 and J is TRBJ2-2; D might be TRBD2 (5 bases). The CDR3 has 17 amino acids. Germline lookup yields CDR1 MGHRA and CDR2 YSYEKL. With 5 bases removed from V and 4 bases from J, the gap between germline ends came to 20 bases.

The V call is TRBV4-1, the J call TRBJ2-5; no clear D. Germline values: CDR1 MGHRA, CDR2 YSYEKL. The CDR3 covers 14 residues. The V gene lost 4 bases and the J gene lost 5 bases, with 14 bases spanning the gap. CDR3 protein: CASSPSVGGETQYF. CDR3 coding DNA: TGCGCCAGCAGCCCTTCGGTTGGCGGTGAGACCCAGTACTTC.

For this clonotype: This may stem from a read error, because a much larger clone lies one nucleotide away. The CDR3 bases are TGTGCCAGCAGCAACAGCCAAGAGACCCAGTGCTTC. Protein product: CASSNSQETQCF. The rearrangement joins TRBV6-2 or TRBV6-3 to TRBJ2-5; D unresolved. There are 12 residues in the CDR3. CDR1 is MNHEY and CDR2 is SVGEGT in the germline V gene.

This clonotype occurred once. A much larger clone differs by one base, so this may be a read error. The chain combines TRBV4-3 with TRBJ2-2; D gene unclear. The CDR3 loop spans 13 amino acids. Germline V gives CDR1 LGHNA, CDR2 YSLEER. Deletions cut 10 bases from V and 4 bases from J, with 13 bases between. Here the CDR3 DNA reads TGCGCCACCAGTCCCCAACGCACCGGGGAGCTGTTTTTT. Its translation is CATSPQRTGELFF.

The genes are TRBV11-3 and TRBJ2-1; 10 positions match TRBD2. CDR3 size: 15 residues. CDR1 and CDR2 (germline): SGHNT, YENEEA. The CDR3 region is CDNSPAGTSEREQFF. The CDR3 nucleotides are TGTGACAACAGCCCTGCCGGGACTAGCGAGAGGGAGCAGTTCTTC.

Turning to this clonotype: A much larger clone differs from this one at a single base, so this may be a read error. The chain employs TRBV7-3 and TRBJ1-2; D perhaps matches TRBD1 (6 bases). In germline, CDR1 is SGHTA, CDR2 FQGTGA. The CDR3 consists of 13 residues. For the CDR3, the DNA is TGTACCAGCAGCTTAGGGGGGCTAGACGGCTACACCTTC. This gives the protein CTSSLGGLDGYTF.

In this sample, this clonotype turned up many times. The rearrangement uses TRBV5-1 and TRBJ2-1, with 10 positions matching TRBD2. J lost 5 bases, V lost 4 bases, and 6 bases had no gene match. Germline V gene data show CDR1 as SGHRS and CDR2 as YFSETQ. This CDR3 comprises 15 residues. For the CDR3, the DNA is TGCGCCAGCAGCCGGACTAGCGGAAACAACAATGAGCAGTTCTTC. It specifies CASSRTSGNNNEQFF.

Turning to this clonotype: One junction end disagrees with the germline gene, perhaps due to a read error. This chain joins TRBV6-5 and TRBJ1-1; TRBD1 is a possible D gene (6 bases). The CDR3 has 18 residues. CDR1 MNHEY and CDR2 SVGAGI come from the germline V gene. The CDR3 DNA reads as TGTGTCAGCAGCCATACTGGGGGACATGGTGCGTTGGGCACTGAAGCTTTCTTT. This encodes CVSSHTGGHGALGTEAFF.

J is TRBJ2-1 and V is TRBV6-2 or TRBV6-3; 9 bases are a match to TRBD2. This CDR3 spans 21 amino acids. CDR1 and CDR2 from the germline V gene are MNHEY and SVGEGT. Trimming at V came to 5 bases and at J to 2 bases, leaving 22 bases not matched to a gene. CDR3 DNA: TGTGCCAGCAGTCACGGGACGGCGAGACTAGCGGCCCTGAGCCCCTACAATGAGCAGTTCTTC. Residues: CASSHGTARLAALSPYNEQFF.

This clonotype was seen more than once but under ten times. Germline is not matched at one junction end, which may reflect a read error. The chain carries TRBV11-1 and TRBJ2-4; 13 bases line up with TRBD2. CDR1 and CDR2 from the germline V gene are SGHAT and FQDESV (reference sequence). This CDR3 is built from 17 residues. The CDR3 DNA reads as TGTGTCAGTAGCTTTCCCGGGACTAGCGGGACCAAAAACATTCAGTATTTC. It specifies CVSSFPGTSGTKNIQYF. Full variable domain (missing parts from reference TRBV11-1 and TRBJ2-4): EAEVAQSPRYKITEKSQAVAFWCDPISGHATLYWYRQILGQGPELLVQFQDESVVDDSQLPKDRFSAERLKGVDSTLKIQPAELGDSAMYLCVSSFPGTSGTKNIQYFGAGTRLSVL.